The T cell receptor (beta chain) under discussion was sequenced for a study of CD8 T cells in Susac syndrome. cDNA came from around 0.54 to 1 ug RNA primed by random hexamers. Amplification of TCR beta CDR3 by immunoSEQ multiplex PCR spanned 54 Vbeta and 13 Jbeta. TCRdb itself ran the immunoSEQ multiplex PCR reads through MiXCR, one entry per CDR3 protein. The data show 250,000 to 300,000 distinct CDR3 sequences, 85% seen once. The germline V and J ends were trimmed by 0 bases and 4 bases, with 20 bases remaining between them. Germline values: CDR1 SGHRS, CDR2 YFSETQ. CDR3 length: 19 amino acids. Sequencing used CD8+ T cells from PBMCs. The genes are TRBV5-1 and TRBJ2-6; perhaps TRBD1 as D (5 bases). This receptor was obtained from a human donor with multiple sclerosis. The CDR3 DNA reads as TGCGCCAGCAGCTTGGCCTCGGCAGGGTGGGCCAAAGGGGCCAACGTCCTGACTTTC. This translates into CASSLASAGWAKGANVLTF.